This note documents a single T cell receptor (beta chain) sequence. Described time point: pretreatment peripheral blood. This record comes from a study of PD-L1 blockade in urothelial cancer. Study summary: Starting in the mid-2010s, patients were given atezolizumab (1,200 mg intravenously every 3 weeks).

Clones were read by immunoSEQ multiplex PCR, and TCRdb kept only the in-frame ones, dropping some. The profile covers just under 50,000 clones, with around 84% appearing a single time and approximately 3% taken by the ten largest. Germline V gene data show CDR1 as MNHNS and CDR2 as SASEGT. This CDR3 comprises 15 residues. Trimming removed 10 bases from V and 0 bases from J; junction bases left unmatched: 9. The TCR originated in a man between 65 and 80 years old with urothelial cancer. This specimen was PBMCs, taken around atezolizumab (anti-PD-L1) treatment. The chain combines TRBV6-1 with TRBJ1-3, with 7 bases identical to TRBD1. As DNA, the CDR3 is TGTGCCATCTCGTACAGGGGCGGCTCTGGAAACACCATATATTTT. Amino acids: CAISYRGGSGNTIYF.